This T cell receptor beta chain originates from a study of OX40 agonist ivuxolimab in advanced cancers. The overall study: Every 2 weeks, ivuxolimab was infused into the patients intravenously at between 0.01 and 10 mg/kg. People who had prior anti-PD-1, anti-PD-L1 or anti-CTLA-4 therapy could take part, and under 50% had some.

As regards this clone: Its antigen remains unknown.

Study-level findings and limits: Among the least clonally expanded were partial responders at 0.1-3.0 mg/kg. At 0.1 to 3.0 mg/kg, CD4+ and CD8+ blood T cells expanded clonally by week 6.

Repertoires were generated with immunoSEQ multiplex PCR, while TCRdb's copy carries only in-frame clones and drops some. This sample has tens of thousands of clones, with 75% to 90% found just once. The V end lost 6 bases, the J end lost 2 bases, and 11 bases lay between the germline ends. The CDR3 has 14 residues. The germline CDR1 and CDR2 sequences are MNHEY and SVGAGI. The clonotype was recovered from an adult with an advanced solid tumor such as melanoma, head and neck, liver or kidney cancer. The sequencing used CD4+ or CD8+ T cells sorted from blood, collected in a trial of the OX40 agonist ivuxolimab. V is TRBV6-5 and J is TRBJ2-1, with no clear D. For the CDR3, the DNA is TGTGCCAGCAGCCTTGACGGAACCTACAATGAGCAGTTCTTC. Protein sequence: CASSLDGTYNEQFF.